Listed below are T cell receptor beta chains from one sample, sequenced in a study of T-cell reconstitution after alpha-beta-depleted transplantation in children. MiXCR was run by TCRdb on the PCR reads, yielding one entry per CDR3 protein. Of hundreds of thousands of distinct CDR3 sequences listed, roughly 11% are singletons. The sequenced sample was PBMCs, obtained before TCRalphabeta/CD19-depleted stem cell transplant. These receptors all come from a child younger than two with acute myeloid leukemia, due to receive a stem cell transplant. The CDR3 runs from the conserved cysteine through the conserved F or W. The D gene is left open where the match is weak. Part of the rows lack a size; the others show once, few, many or a class for expanded clones.

TRBD2,many,TRBJ2-7,TRBV24-1,CATSDNSGGSYEQYF,TGTGCCACCAGTGATAATAGCGGGGGGTCCTACGAGCAGTACTTC
TRBD1,many,TRBJ2-5,TRBV5-5,CASSGQGAGETQYF,TGTGCCAGCAGCGGACAGGGGGCAGGGGAGACCCAGTACTTC
NA,many,TRBJ2-5,TRBV20-1,CSADHPPKTQYF,TGCAGTGCTGACCACCCCCCTAAGACCCAGTACTTC
NA,many,TRBJ1-1,TRBV9,CASSPPSLGEAFF,TGTGCCAGCAGCCCCCCTTCGCTAGGGGAAGCTTTCTTT
NA,NA,TRBJ2-5,TRBV28,CASSSRGRKTQYF,TGTGCCAGCAGTTCTAGGGGCAGGAAGACCCAGTACTTC
TRBD2,many,TRBJ2-1,TRBV20-1,CSARDPSGSYNEQFF,TGCAGTGCTAGAGATCCTAGCGGCTCCTACAATGAGCAGTTCTTC
NA,many,TRBJ2-7,TRBV7-9,CASTRNRDSEQYF,TGTGCCAGCACCCGTAACAGGGATAGCGAGCAGTACTTC
TRBD1,many,TRBJ2-5,TRBV5-4,CASSPYRGQETQYF,TGTGCCAGCAGCCCTTACAGGGGCCAAGAGACCCAGTACTTC
TRBD1,many,TRBJ1-4,TRBV5-1,CASSLTGQGDEKLFF,TGCGCCAGCAGCTTGACGGGACAGGGGGATGAAAAACTGTTTTTT
NA,many,TRBJ1-2,TRBV5-6,CASSFRGSGYTF,TGTGCCAGCAGCTTTCGGGGGTCCGGCTACACCTTC
NA,NA,TRBJ2-1,TRBV12-3/TRBV12-4,CASSSLQGRNEQFF,TGTGCCAGCAGCTCCCTGCAGGGGCGCAATGAGCAGTTCTTC
NA,many,TRBJ2-7,TRBV5-5,CASRGGTDSPHEQYF,TGTGCCAGCAGGGGGGGGACGGACAGCCCCCACGAGCAGTACTTC
TRBD1,many,TRBJ1-2,TRBV28,CASTPGQGNYGYTF,TGTGCCAGCACCCCGGGACAGGGAAACTATGGCTACACCTTC
NA,many,TRBJ1-2,TRBV7-2,CASIRPASLPYYGYTF,TGTGCCAGCATCCGACCGGCGTCCCTCCCCTACTATGGCTACACCTTC
NA,many,TRBJ2-7,TRBV12-3/TRBV12-4,CASRLTYEQYF,TGTGCCAGCAGACTAACCTACGAGCAGTACTTC
NA,NA,TRBJ1-5,TRBV28,CASSLYPGFLLRNQPQHF,TGTGCCAGCAGTTTATACCCAGGGTTTCTATTACGCAATCAGCCCCAGCATTTT
NA,many,TRBJ2-1,TRBV7-9,CASSSPGGEAYNEQFF,TGTGCCAGCAGCTCGCCAGGGGGGGAGGCCTACAATGAGCAGTTCTTC